These T cell receptor beta chains were read from a single sample in a study of cytomegalovirus exposure and HLA in healthy donors. Generated by immunoSEQ multiplex PCR, the TCRdb table keeps only in-frame clones and is missing some. The sample lists around 100,000 clones, approximately 80% occurring once. The sequenced sample consisted of PBMCs. The receptor source for this set is a woman younger than 35 in good health and CMV-seropositive. CDR3s include the opening cysteine and the closing phenylalanine or tryptophan. Clone size is shown for a subset of rows, as once, few, many or a class of expanded clone.

clone size	V gene	J gene	CDR3 protein
NA	TRBV5-8	TRBJ1-3	CASSRGTGAGNTIYF
NA	TRBV7-9	TRBJ2-3	CASSLPQGGRTDTQYF
NA	TRBV5-6	TRBJ1-2	CASSLQLLGRHYGYTF
once	TRBV7-3	TRBJ2-5	CASSAVAGGTGETQYF
NA	TRBV5-4	TRBJ2-1	CASSRDRGNEQFF
NA	TRBV19	TRBJ1-1	CASTQVTGNTEAFF
NA	TRBV11-3	TRBJ2-5	CASSLSLGQGQETQYF
NA	TRBV29-1	TRBJ2-5	CSVQGHLKKETQYF
NA	TRBV6-5	TRBJ1-1	CASSYFTGGNTEAFF
NA	TRBV19	TRBJ1-5	CASSIRGGNQPQHF
NA	TRBV9	TRBJ2-3	CASSTQSSTDTQYF
NA	TRBV2	TRBJ2-7	CASEIGGSGNYEQYF
NA	TRBV5-4	TRBJ1-2	CASSQEVGYGYTF
once	TRBV7-8	TRBJ2-2	CASRAGGSDTGELFF
NA	TRBV5-1	TRBJ2-2	CASSLPGQLTGELFF
NA	TRBV5-6	TRBJ1-1	CASSNLDRTGEAFF
NA	TRBV30	TRBJ1-4	CAWSVQGNEKLFF
few	TRBV28	TRBJ2-7	CASTTSGLYEQYF
NA	TRBV28	TRBJ1-4	CASSLGGVEKLFF
NA	TRBV19	TRBJ1-4	CASRNFGVDEKLFF
NA	TRBV6-1	TRBJ1-5	CASSVTGDNQPQHF
NA	TRBV28	TRBJ1-2	CASSFDDRMGEDGYTF
NA	TRBV7-9	TRBJ2-7	CASSSPLAGGPNEQYF
few	TRBV5-6	TRBJ1-5	CASSLAGQPQHF
medium-sized	TRBV2	TRBJ2-1	CATKLALYNEQFF
NA	TRBV7-6	TRBJ1-1	CASSSGATGWTEAFF